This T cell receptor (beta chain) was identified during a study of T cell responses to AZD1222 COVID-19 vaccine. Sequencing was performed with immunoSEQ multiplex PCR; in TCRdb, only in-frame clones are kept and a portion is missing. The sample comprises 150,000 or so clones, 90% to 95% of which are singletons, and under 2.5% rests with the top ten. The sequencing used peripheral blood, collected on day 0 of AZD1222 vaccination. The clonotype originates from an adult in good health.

The CDR3 spells CATSVAQESYEQYF. The CDR3, as DNA: TGTGCCACCAGTGTCGCTCAGGAGAGCTACGAGCAGTACTTC. This sequence joins TRBV24-1 and TRBJ2-7; D unresolved. This CDR3 spans 14 amino acids. Trimming removed 5 bases at V and 3 bases at J, with 13 bases between. From germline, CDR1 is KGHDR and CDR2 SFDVKD.